These 6 T cell receptor beta chains came from one sample sequenced in a study of cytomegalovirus exposure and HLA in healthy donors. Researchers ran the PCR with 60 Vbeta and 13 Jbeta primers. Measured with immunoSEQ multiplex PCR; TCRdb has only the in-frame clones, and not every one. Altogether about 120,000 clones are present, approximately 76% being singletons, with the ten largest covering 15% to 20%. The sample was PBMCs. The receptors derive from a man in his forties or fifties in good health and CMV-seropositive.

The V call is TRBV5-1, the J call TRBJ2-7; a possible D gene is TRBD2 (5 bases). Germline-derived CDR1 and CDR2 are SGHRS and YFSETQ. V gave up 2 bases and J gave up 4 bases, with 13 bases separating them. The CDR3 sequence is 14 residues long. As DNA, the CDR3 is TGCGCCAGCAGCTTCGATCCCTCGGGGTACGAGCAGTACTTC. It translates to CASSFDPSGYEQYF.

The chain links TRBV5-1 to TRBJ2-6, with a possible D match to TRBD2 (7 bases). The CDR3 runs 16 residues. The germline gives CDR1 SGHRS, CDR2 YFSETQ. The germline V and J ends were trimmed by 6 bases and 0 bases, with 13 bases remaining between them. The chain's CDR3 is CASTLGGGSGANVLTF. The CDR3 bases are TGCGCCAGCACCCTGGGAGGGGGCTCTGGGGCCAACGTCCTGACTTTC.

The chain has TRBV4-1 and TRBJ2-1; maybe TRBD1 (6 bases). This CDR3 contains 15 residues. From germline, CDR1 is MGHRA and CDR2 YSYEKL. The V end lost 2 bases, the J end lost 4 bases, and 12 bases lay between the germline ends. The CDR3 DNA sequence: TGCGCCAGCAGCCAACCGAGACAGGCTTACAATGAGCAGTTCTTC. The encoded protein is CASSQPRQAYNEQFF.

This clone was observed a handful of times. The chain recombines TRBV2 with TRBJ2-4; D is possibly TRBD2 (5 bases). The CDR3 length is 15 residues. The ends were cut back, 3 bases at V and 1 base at J, with 10 bases in the middle. Per the germline V gene, CDR1 is SNHLY and CDR2 is FYNNEI. The chain's CDR3 is CASSDEGMAKNIQYF. In DNA form, the CDR3 reads TGTGCCAGCAGTGATGAGGGAATGGCCAAAAACATTCAGTACTTC. The variable domain in full, completed from reference TRBV2 and TRBJ2-4, reads EPEVTQTPSHQVTQMGQEVILRCVPISNHLYFYWYRQILGQKVEFLVSFYNNEISEKSEIFDDQFSVERPDGSNFTLKIRSTKLEDSAMYFCASSDEGMAKNIQYFGAGTRLSVL.

This clone was observed a few times. The chain has TRBV5-1 and TRBJ2-2, with 11 bases aligning to TRBD1. The CDR3 contains 15 residues. The V and J ends lost 7 bases and 5 bases, in that order; junction bases with no gene match: 7. CDR1 SGHRS and CDR2 YFSETQ come from the germline V gene. This CDR3 reads CASGPGTGGTGELFF. The DNA of the CDR3 is TGCGCCAGCGGACCGGGGACAGGGGGAACCGGGGAGCTGTTTTTT.

This clone was observed a single time. The V call is TRBV11-3, the J call TRBJ1-1; TRBD1 is a possible D gene (5 bases). Germline CDR1 and CDR2: SGHNT and YENEEA. The V and J ends lost 3 bases and 0 bases respectively, with 14 bases between them. This CDR3 is 16 amino acids long. DNA for the CDR3: TGTGCCAGCAGCTTCCTCCCGGGGGACCTGAACACTGAAGCTTTCTTT. As protein: CASSFLPGDLNTEAFF.